This TCR beta chain was identified in a study of cytomegalovirus exposure and HLA in healthy donors. Study overall: Most donors, less than 85% of over 300 genotyped, fell in the Caucasian-associated ancestry cluster. Study-level findings and limits: Some public TCRs appeared in many individuals, while most sequences were rare. Researchers reported in a later analysis that a missense DCLRE1C variant was tied to TCR beta V- and J-gene trimming. Donors belonging to an Asian-associated ancestry cluster reportedly showed fewer N-insertions in productive TCRs than the roughly 680-donor mean, according to what a later analysis found.

V dropped 4 bases and J dropped 2; count of bases not matched to a gene: 11. CDR3 length: 17 residues. CDR1 is SEHNR and CDR2 is FQNEAQ in the germline V gene (reference sequence). Notes on this clone: Its antigen is currently unknown.

The primer mix had 60 Vbeta and 13 Jbeta primers. Here immunoSEQ multiplex PCR was the method, and the copy in TCRdb shows in-frame clones only, minus some. The sample carries 100,000 to 150,000 clones, roughly 80% recorded once. V usage is TRBV7-9 and J usage is TRBJ2-3; 8 nucleotides align to TRBD1. The sequenced sample was PBMCs. The clonotype was recovered from a man aged 30-40 years in good health and CMV-seronegative. The chain's CDR3 is CASSSPQDRGNTDTQYF. The CDR3 region has the DNA TGTGCCAGCAGCTCGCCGCAAGACAGGGGTAACACAGATACGCAGTATTTT.